This TCR beta chain was recovered during a study of blood T cell dynamics during melanoma immunotherapy. Worth noting for this clone: Its target is unknown.

Study-wide results and limits: PBMC repertoires of eventual disease-control patients split at W3 into clonality or diversity gains.

Every bulk PBMC sample received the same 350 ng of DNA. This table comes from immunoSEQ multiplex PCR, and its TCRdb copy is limited to in-frame clones, with some not included. The table includes more than 13,000 clones, around 90% detected once. The CDR3 totals 16 residues. J gave up 4 bases and V 3 bases, and 6 bases lay outside the gene matches. The V gene's germline CDR1 is SGDLS and CDR2 YYNGEE. Specified time point: week 3, after first cycle of checkpoint inhibitor. Sequencing used blood, obtained from a patient treated with checkpoint blockade. This clonotype was obtained from a human donor with melanoma. V and J are TRBV9 and TRBJ1-3, with 11 bases aligning to TRBD1. The CDR3 nucleotides read TGTGCCAGCAGCGCAGGACAGGGGGCAAGAGGAAACACCATATATTTT. This encodes CASSAGQGARGNTIYF.